Following are 9 T cell receptor beta chains from one sample sequenced in a study of early stage breast cancer tumors. Profiled with immunoSEQ multiplex PCR; TCRdb holds only in-frame clones, not every one. The sample carries about 51,000 clones, roughly 78% recorded once. The sample was blood. The receptors originated from a person aged 40 to 49 with breast cancer.

The V call is TRBV6-5, the J call TRBJ1-1; D ambiguous. Trimming stripped 0 bases from V and 1 base from J, with 6 bases between. Germline lookup yields CDR1 MNHEY and CDR2 SVGAGI. The length of the CDR3 is 14 residues. The CDR3 sequence: CASSYSESNTEAFF. The CDR3 DNA follows: TGTGCCAGCAGTTACTCGGAGTCGAACACTGAAGCTTTCTTT.

J is TRBJ1-4 and V is TRBV27; TRBD1 might be the D (5 bases). This CDR3 is 15 amino acids long. Trimming stripped 5 bases from V and 0 bases from J, with 10 bases between. Germline V gives CDR1 MNHEY, CDR2 SMNVEV (reference sequence). The CDR3 here is CASSGRGATNEKLFF. CDR3 DNA sequence: TGTGCCAGCAGTGGGAGGGGTGCAACTAATGAAAAACTGTTTTTT.

The chain employs TRBV7-9 and TRBJ2-7; TRBD1 matches 8 bases. The CDR3 length is 16 residues. The V and J ends lost 4 bases and 7 bases, in that order; junction bases with no gene match: 15. Looked up from germline, CDR1 is SEHNR and CDR2 is FQNEAQ (reference sequence). This CDR3 is CASSSVRTGLPTEQYF. The CDR3 nucleotides are TGTGCCAGCAGCTCCGTACGGACAGGGCTACCTACGGAGCAGTACTTC.

This chain uses TRBV6-5 with TRBJ2-1; a possible D gene is TRBD2 (5 bases). This CDR3 has 12 amino acids. Trimming took off 4 bases at V and 11 bases at J, with 12 bases between the two ends. The V gene's germline CDR1 is MNHEY and CDR2 SVGAGI. The CDR3 protein is CASSFTGNQQFF. The CDR3 bases are TGTGCCAGCAGTTTTACCGGGAACCAGCAGTTCTTC.

CDR3 nucleotides: TGTGCCAGCAGCTCCCCCACCGGGACAGGGGTTCCCAATGAGCAGTTCTTC. This encodes CASSSPTGTGVPNEQFF. The chain recombines TRBV7-2 with TRBJ2-1; 10 bases fit TRBD1. The CDR3 has 17 residues. CDR1 is SGHTA and CDR2 is FQGNSA in the germline V gene. Trimming cost V 4 bases and J 6 bases; bases outside gene matches: 12.

V usage is TRBV18 and J usage is TRBJ2-3; the match to TRBD2 covers 16 bases. The CDR3 totals 16 residues. V lost 0 bases and J lost 10; bases outside the gene matches: 4. Germline V gene sequence: CDR1 KGHSH, CDR2 LQKENI. In nucleotides, the CDR3 is TGTGCCAGCTCACCACCGGGACTAGCGGGAGGGGATGCGCAGTATTTT. Amino acid sequence: CASSPPGLAGGDAQYF.

This clone was picked up a small number of times. The DNA of the CDR3 is TGTGCCAGCAGTGGTGGAGGGTTCGACACTGAAGCTTTCTTT. Its protein is CASSGGGFDTEAFF. V usage is TRBV2 and J usage is TRBJ1-1; unclear D gene. Germline V lookup: CDR1 SNHLY, CDR2 FYNNEI. The CDR3 totals 14 residues. V lost 4 bases, J lost 3 bases, and 12 bases lay in between.

This clone has just a few counts. The chain is built from TRBV30 and TRBJ1-5; D not certain. The V gene's germline CDR1 is GTSNPN and CDR2 SVGIG (reference sequence). This CDR3 spans 13 amino acids. V lost 0 bases and J lost 7, with 10 bases in between. The CDR3 region is CAWSVAERQPQHF. The DNA of the CDR3 is TGTGCCTGGAGTGTAGCGGAACGGCAGCCCCAGCATTTT.

This clone showed up just once. For the CDR3, the DNA is TGTGCCAGCAGCTTAGCCATAGGGTTCGGGACTTCCGTCTACAATGAGCAGTTCTTC. It translates to CASSLAIGFGTSVYNEQFF. V is TRBV7-8 and J is TRBJ2-1; a possible D gene is TRBD2 (6 bases). V gave up 0 bases and J gave up 3 bases, with 21 bases separating them. Germline V gene data show CDR1 as SGHVS and CDR2 as FQNEAQ. The CDR3 loop spans 19 amino acids.